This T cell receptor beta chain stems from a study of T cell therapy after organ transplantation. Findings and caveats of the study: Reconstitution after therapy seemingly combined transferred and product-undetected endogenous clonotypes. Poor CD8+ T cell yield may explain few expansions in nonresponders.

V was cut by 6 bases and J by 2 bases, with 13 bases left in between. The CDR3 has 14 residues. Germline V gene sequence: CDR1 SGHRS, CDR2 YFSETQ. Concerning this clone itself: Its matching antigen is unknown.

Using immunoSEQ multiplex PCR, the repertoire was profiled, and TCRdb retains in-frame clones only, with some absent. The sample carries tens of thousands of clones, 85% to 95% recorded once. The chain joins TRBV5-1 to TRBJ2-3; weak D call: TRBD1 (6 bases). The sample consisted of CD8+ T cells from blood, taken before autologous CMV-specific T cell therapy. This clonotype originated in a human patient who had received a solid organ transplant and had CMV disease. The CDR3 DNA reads TGCGCCAGCACCCGGACAGACATCACAGATACGCAGTATTTT. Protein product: CASTRTDITDTQYF.